This T cell receptor (beta chain) was obtained from a study of cytomegalovirus exposure and HLA in healthy donors (dated 2017 in TCRdb). Context from the whole study: The 500 to 700 repertoires of the first cohort and the 95 to 150 validation repertoires were produced on the same platform, according to a later analysis. The study aimed to test whether signatures of past pathogen exposure could be identified by cataloging public T cell receptors. In addition to the first cohort of 500 to 850 subjects, a separate validation cohort of 120 different subjects was used. To predict cytomegalovirus infection status, the study brought together high-throughput TCR immunosequencing, statistical association of individual TCRs with disease status, and machine learning.

The paper's findings and limits, for the study overall: All 120 or so repertoires were used to score co-occurrence in the validation cohort in a later analysis, because that analysis had no HLA typing for the cohort. The classifier was reported to diagnose cytomegalovirus status with high specificity and sensitivity in both the original and validation cohorts. The study gave a list of 150 to 200 TCR beta chains associated with cytomegalovirus. Across donors, most TCR sequences were observed very rarely, whereas some public TCRs were present in many individuals. In vitro tests confirmed that three of the cytomegalovirus-associated TCR beta chains recognize cytomegalovirus antigens. Of the cluster scores, 90% to 95% were above 0 in a later analysis, which found that TCRs clustered in the first cohort also tended to co-occur in the 120 validation repertoires. The authors suggested that the approach could potentially be extended to other disease states and immunological phenotypes.

The donors belonged to the validation cohort of about 120 subjects, which was separate from the 666-subject first cohort. Taken from cysteine to phenylalanine, the CDR3 has 15 residues. Solely the CDR3 DNA is kept, with 45 bases framed from the first base. From the germline V gene, CDR1 is SGHVS and CDR2 is FQNEAQ. For this chain, trimming is 0 bases at the V end and 4 bases at the J end, and the number of junction bases without a gene match is 2. Libraries were built with the immunoSEQ multiplex PCR assay. As for how the authors treated the data: A statistical classification framework was built for diagnosing cytomegalovirus status from the catalog of TCR beta chain sequences. Here the immuneACCESS table is served through TCRdb, limited to in-frame sequences with V and J called. Missing clones are a known gap in these copies; in checked studies unresolved V genes cover under half, and the rest lacks a known reason. The V and J calls and clone size are taken from that table; D and trimming were inferred from the DNA. Within this sample are 150,000 to 200,000 clones, with around 87% of them counted one time only. The ten largest clonotypes hold roughly 1.5% of the sample.

As to this clone: Its cognate antigen has yet to be identified. Qualities for individual bases were not recorded, and no much larger clone is one base off.

Sequences were obtained from PBMCs. The source is a woman aged 30 to 39 in good health and CMV-seronegative. The V gene is TRBV7-8 and the J gene is TRBJ1-5; 8 bases in the middle match TRBD1. The DNA sequence is given as TGTGCCAGCAGCTTAGCTTGGGACAGGAATCAGCCCCAGCATTTT. This yields the protein CASSLAWDRNQPQHF.